This TCR beta chain was captured in a study of cytomegalovirus exposure and HLA in healthy donors. Germline values: CDR1 SGHRS, CDR2 YFSETQ. This CDR3 comprises 15 residues. V lost 4 bases and J 5 bases, leaving 15 bases between the germline ends. A note on this clone: Its antigen remains unknown.

Study-level findings and limits: The study reported that TCR beta sequences accurately predicted HLA-A and HLA-B alleles in most subjects. Trimming of TCR beta V- and J-genes showed a link, identified in a later analysis, to a missense DCLRE1C variant. Immune exposure information available was restricted to CMV serostatus.

The study ran its PCR with 60 Vbeta and 13 Jbeta primers. Repertoires were generated with immunoSEQ multiplex PCR, while TCRdb's copy carries only in-frame clones and drops some. Found here are 160,000 or so clones, more than 65% of them singletons; the top ten hold 1.3%. The genes are TRBV5-1 and TRBJ2-2, with D unresolved. The clonotype originates from a woman aged 50 to 65 in good health and CMV-seronegative. Sequences were obtained from PBMCs. The CDR3 spells CASSVGGPGTGELFF. The CDR3, as DNA: TGCGCCAGCAGCGTCGGCGGCCCCGGGACCGGGGAGCTGTTTTTT.